The next 18 T cell receptor beta chains were all read from a single sample in a study of regulatory T cells in long-lasting Graves disease. For TCR beta, libraries came from iRepertoire HTBI primers and Arm-PCR of CDR3 regions. One entry per CDR3 protein results from TCRdb running MiXCR on the multiplex PCR reads. The data contain under 300,000 distinct CDR3 sequences, roughly a fifth of them seen just once; the ten biggest clones take up roughly 14%. Regarding time point: newly diagnosed GD, antithyroid drugs for less than 3 months. RNA from PBMCs was the source of the TCR library. This material consisted of peripheral blood mononuclear cells (PBMCs), taken at new diagnosis, from a patient treated with antithyroid drugs. The receptors originated from a female donor with Graves disease.

This clonotype was picked up many times. The V call is TRBV7-9, the J call TRBJ2-3, with TRBD1 matching over 9 bases. The V and J ends lost 5 bases and 3 bases, in that order; junction bases with no gene match: 6. Per germline, CDR1 SEHNR and CDR2 FQNEAQ (reference sequence). This CDR3 contains 15 residues. The CDR3: CASSPGTGLTDTQYF. The CDR3 DNA reads TGTGCCAGCAGCCCCGGGACAGGGTTAACAGATACGCAGTATTTT.

As to this clonotype: At one of its ends the junction is not consistent with the germline gene, which may arise from a read error. The rearrangement joins TRBV20-1 to TRBJ1-1; no definite D call. The CDR3 contains 12 residues. The V gene's germline CDR1 is DFQATT and CDR2 SNEGSKA (reference sequence). As DNA, the CDR3 is TGCAGTGCTGCACCCCCCAGTTCTGAAGCCTTCTTT. This codes for CSAAPPSSEAFF.

This clonotype was detected many times. The chain has TRBV4-2 and TRBJ2-1; 10 positions agree with TRBD2. The CDR3 sequence is 16 residues long. V gave up 1 base and J gave up 9 bases; unmatched junction bases: 9. The germline V gene has CDR1 LGHNA and CDR2 YNFKEQ. CDR3: CASSQVTSGAVGEQFF. For the CDR3, the DNA is TGTGCCAGCAGCCAAGTCACTAGCGGGGCGGTCGGTGAGCAGTTCTTC.

The rearrangement joins TRBV7-8 to TRBJ2-7, with TRBD2 as a possible D gene (5 bases). CDR1 and CDR2 from the germline V gene are SGHVS and FQNEAQ. Between the trimmed V and J ends, which lost 7 bases and 6 bases, there was a span of 19 bases. The CDR3 spans 14 residues. As DNA, the CDR3 is TGTGCCAGCACAACCGGGGTGTCTCATGGCGAGCAGTACTTC. This sequence encodes CASTTGVSHGEQYF.

CDR3 bases: TGCGCCAGCAGCTTGGGACGGAGCTCTGGAAACACCATATATTTT. Its protein is CASSLGRSSGNTIYF. This chain joins TRBV5-1 and TRBJ1-3; D unclear. V lost 0 bases and J lost 0, with 7 bases in between. Germline assignment: CDR1 SGHRS and CDR2 YFSETQ. CDR3 length equals 15 residues.

This clonotype came up many times. The chain couples TRBV7-7 to TRBJ2-3; no clear D gene. Looked up from germline, CDR1 is SSHAT and CDR2 is FNYEAQ (reference sequence). V dropped 1 base and J dropped 10 bases, with 15 bases sitting between them. CDR3 length equals 14 residues. The CDR3 protein is CASSLGRPPMAQYF. Here the CDR3 DNA reads TGTGCCAGCAGCTTAGGCCGCCCGCCTATGGCGCAGTATTTT. Full variable domain (missing parts from reference TRBV7-7 and TRBJ2-3): GAGVSQSPRYKVTKRGQDVTLRCDPISSHATLYWYQQALGQGPEFLTYFNYEAQPDKSGLPSDRFSAERPEGSISTLTIQRTEQRDSAMYRCASSLGRPPMAQYFGPGTRLTVL.

This clonotype was recorded many times. The chain employs TRBV5-1 and TRBJ2-7; 10 bases agree with TRBD2. Germline V CDR1 and CDR2: SGHRS, YFSETQ. There are 15 residues in the CDR3. V lost 0 bases and J lost 7; bases outside the gene matches: 7. CDR3 nucleotides: TGCGCCAGCAGCTTGGGAGCGGGGGGGCCTCGTGAGCAGTACTTC. This sequence encodes CASSLGAGGPREQYF.

This clonotype was observed many times. CDR3 loop: CSAQTGFRTNTGELFF. The CDR3 DNA is TGCAGTGCGCAGACAGGGTTCCGGACGAACACCGGGGAGCTGTTTTTT. The chain employs TRBV20-1 and TRBJ2-2, with 7 bases fitting TRBD1. Trimming took 6 bases from V and 0 from J; bases not matched to a gene: 10. Germline CDR1 is DFQATT and CDR2 is SNEGSKA (reference sequence). This CDR3 comprises 16 residues.

The table lists this clonotype with many counts. This sequence joins TRBV11-2 and TRBJ2-2; a weak D match, TRBD2 (5 bases). This CDR3 contains 13 residues. V gave up 4 bases and J gave up 2 bases, with 5 bases separating them. CDR1 and CDR2 (germline): SGHAT, FQNNGV. The DNA for the CDR3 is TGTGCCAGCAGCTGGACTAACACCGGGGAGCTGTTTTTT. This codes for CASSWTNTGELFF.

This clonotype was recorded many times. The chain joins TRBV14 to TRBJ2-7; tentative D call: TRBD1 (5 bases). Germline loops: CDR1 SGHDN, CDR2 FVKESK. Trimming took off 1 base at V and 3 bases at J, with 16 bases between the two ends. The CDR3 covers 16 residues. DNA of the CDR3: TGTGCCAGCAGCCAAGTATCATTAGGGCAGGGCTACGAGCAGTACTTC. It encodes CASSQVSLGQGYEQYF.

About this clonotype itself: A read error may be the cause here, since a much bigger clone is one base away. The chain uses TRBV10-2 and TRBJ2-7, with D uncertain. The CDR3 consists of 12 residues. The germline V and J ends were trimmed by 6 bases and 3 bases, with 9 bases remaining between them. Germline V CDR1 and CDR2: WSHSY, SAAADI. CDR3: CASRERNYEQYF. DNA of the CDR3: TGCGCCAGCAGGGAACGAAACTACGAGCAGTACTTC.

Only a few counts were recorded for this clonotype. The genes are TRBV7-2 and TRBJ2-7; no clear D gene. CDR1 SGHTA and CDR2 FQGNSA come from the germline V gene. V was trimmed by 5 bases and J by 3 bases, leaving 20 bases between them. This CDR3 comprises 16 residues. CDR3 coding DNA: TGTGCCAGCAGCCCCGTTAGGGCGGTTACTTACTACGAGCAGTACTTC. As protein: CASSPVRAVTYYEQYF.

This clonotype appeared a few times. The chain has TRBV20-1 and TRBJ1-1; no definite D call. Germline V CDR1 and CDR2: DFQATT, SNEGSKA (reference sequence). Between the trimmed V and J ends, which lost 0 bases and 5 bases, there was a span of 13 bases. CDR3 length: 14 residues. The CDR3 reads CSARDYAGRTEAFF. The CDR3 DNA is TGCAGTGCTAGAGATTATGCGGGGAGGACTGAAGCTTTCTTT.

The V and J genes are TRBV12-3 or TRBV12-4 and TRBJ2-1, with D hard to call. Trimming removed 1 base from V and 2 bases from J, with 9 bases in between. The CDR3 is 15 amino acids. CDR3 nucleotide sequence: TGTGCCAGCAGTTTAGGAACGGGTACCTACAATGAGCAGTTCTTC. It encodes CASSLGTGTYNEQFF.

This clonotype has only a few counts. The chain carries TRBV30 and TRBJ2-1, with 10 bases lining up with TRBD1. The J segment lost 9 bases and the V segment lost 3 bases, leaving 17 bases of the junction unmatched. Germline assignment: CDR1 GTSNPN and CDR2 SVGIG (reference sequence). The CDR3 spans 17 residues. The CDR3 coding sequence is TGTGCCTGGAGAGACCGGGACAGGGGCGAAAGGAGGGGTGAGCAGTTCTTC. Encoded protein: CAWRDRDRGERRGEQFF.

This clonotype occurred many times. The chain combines TRBV20-1 with TRBJ1-5; D uncertain. Trimming took off 5 bases at V and 4 bases at J, with 18 bases between the two ends. Germline V gene sequence: CDR1 DFQATT, CDR2 SNEGSKA (reference sequence). The CDR3 totals 15 residues. The DNA of the CDR3 is TGCAGTGCTCGGCCCCCACGGGGTCTTAATCAGCCCCAGCATTTT. Encoded protein: CSARPPRGLNQPQHF.

As concerns this clonotype: One end of the junction fails to match germline, which may point to a read error. The chain combines TRBV11-3 with TRBJ2-3; TRBD1 aligns across 9 bases. Germline assignment: CDR1 SGHNT and CDR2 YENEEA. This CDR3 has 15 residues. For the CDR3, the DNA is TGTGTCAGCAGCTTAGGGGGACAGGGAGCGGATACGCAGTATTTT. Protein: CVSSLGGQGADTQYF.

Concerning this clonotype: A read error may explain this, as a much larger clone is one base away. The genes are TRBV6-1 and TRBJ1-4; D may be TRBD1 (6 bases). This CDR3 region has 16 residues. CDR1 and CDR2 from the germline V gene are MNHNS and SASEGT. The CDR3 DNA reads TGTGCCAGCAGTCAAGCTACAGGGAGGGCCGATGAAAAACTGTTTTTT. This codes for CASSQATGRADEKLFF.